The 24 T cell receptor beta chains below come from one sample, sequenced in a study of CD8+CD57+ T cells in acquired aplastic anemia. Template material for TCR beta VDJ and CDR3 profiling consisted of genomic DNA. MiXCR, run by TCRdb on the reads, gives a single entry per CDR3 protein. The table has 180,000 or so distinct CDR3 sequences, around 50% seen once. Flow cytometry had shown expanded CD8+CD57+ cells in the patients chosen for sequencing. The sequenced material came from sorted CD4+, CD8+, or CD8+CD57+ T cells (not recorded which) from PBMCs. The receptors originated from a human donor with aplastic anemia.

This clonotype has at least ten counts. The V gene is TRBV7-8, the J gene TRBJ1-4; TRBD1 agrees at 8 bases. V shed 1 base, J shed 5 bases, and the junction held 3 bases outside the gene matches. The germline V gene encodes CDR1 SGHVS and CDR2 FQNEAQ. The CDR3 covers 15 residues. The CDR3 DNA is TGTGCCAGCAGCTTAGGGACAGGGAGGAATGAAAAACTGTTTTTT. Translated: CASSLGTGRNEKLFF.

This clonotype showed up many times. The chain uses TRBV19 and TRBJ2-2, with D perhaps assigned TRBD1 or TRBD2 (5 bases each). The CDR3 has 15 amino acids. Trimming shortened V by 7 bases and J by 8 bases, and 20 bases separated the two germline ends. Germline values: CDR1 LNHDA, CDR2 SQIVND (reference sequence). The CDR3: CASTLVSGPFGELFF. The CDR3 coding sequence is TGTGCCAGTACCCTTGTCTCGGGGCCGTTTGGGGAGCTGTTTTTT.

This clonotype occurred many times. V is TRBV20-1 and J is TRBJ2-1; D possibly uses TRBD1 or TRBD2 (5 bases each). The germline CDR1 and CDR2 sequences are DFQATT and SNEGSKA (reference sequence). V was trimmed by 3 bases and J by 8 bases, leaving 17 bases between them. The CDR3 loop spans 14 amino acids. CDR3 in amino acids: CSASPPHMGDEQFF. In DNA form, the CDR3 reads TGCAGTGCTAGTCCCCCTCACATGGGGGATGAGCAGTTCTTC.

With respect to this clonotype: This may be a read error: a much more frequent sequence differs by one nucleotide. The rearrangement joins TRBV3-1 to TRBJ2-1; D gene ambiguous. Germline V gene sequence: CDR1 LGHDT, CDR2 YNNKEL (reference sequence). CDR3 length: 13 amino acids. Trimming took off 3 bases at V and 7 bases at J, with 10 bases between the two ends. CDR3 amino acids: CASSHVEGNEQFF. DNA for the CDR3: TGTGCCAGCAGCCATGTCGAAGGGAATGAGCAGTTCTTC.

This clonotype was seen a few times. V usage is TRBV7-3 and J usage is TRBJ1-5; no clear D gene. The CDR3 is 13 amino acids. In germline, CDR1 is SGHTA, CDR2 FQGTGA. Deletions cut 3 bases from V and 7 bases from J, with 10 bases between. CDR3 residues: CASSFTAKQPQHF. The CDR3 DNA reads as TGTGCCAGCAGCTTCACCGCGAAACAGCCCCAGCATTTT.

The V gene is TRBV11-2, the J gene TRBJ2-7, with D unclear. The CDR3 loop spans 16 amino acids. Germline V gives CDR1 SGHAT, CDR2 FQNNGV. The V end lost 4 bases, the J end lost 0 bases, and 16 bases lay between the germline ends. The DNA of the CDR3 is TGTGCCAGCAGCTCACCACCGGGCAGGAGCTCCTACGAGCAGTACTTC. It is translated as CASSSPPGRSSYEQYF.

With regard to this clonotype: A much larger clone sits a single nucleotide away, making a read error possible. The chain joins TRBV5-1 to TRBJ2-1; no clear D gene. The CDR3 extends over 13 amino acids. CDR1 SGHRS and CDR2 YFSETQ come from the germline V gene. The CDR3 reads CACSLQEWNEQFF. For the CDR3, the DNA is TGCGCCTGCAGCTTGCAGGAGTGGAATGAGCAGTTCTTC. Complete variable domain (other parts from reference TRBV5-1 and TRBJ2-1): KAGVTQTPRYLIKTRGQQVTLSCSPISGHRSVSWYQQTPGQGLQFLFEYFSETQRNKGNFPGRFSGRQFSNSRSEMNVSTLELGDSALYLCACSLQEWNEQFFGPGTRLTVL.

The chain links TRBV6-4 to TRBJ2-7; the D is unclear. The CDR3 has 11 amino acids. Trimming removed 8 bases at V and 3 bases at J, with 8 bases between. Germline CDR1 MRHNA, CDR2 SNTAGT. In DNA, the CDR3 is TGTGCCAGCCACGACGGCTACGAGCAGTACTTC. It codes for CASHDGYEQYF.

Details on this clonotype: This is likely a read error, given that the CDR3 carries no conserved phenylalanine or tryptophan at its end. The CDR3 bases are TGTGCCAGCAGTAAGGGACAGAGTGATTCTAACTATGGCTACACCTCC. Its translation is CASSKGQSDSNYGYTS. This chain uses TRBV25-1 with TRBJ1-2; 7 bases are shared with TRBD1. The ends lost 5 bases at V and 0 bases at J; junction bases unmatched: 9. The CDR3 runs to 16 residues. Germline assignment: CDR1 MGHDK and CDR2 SYGVNS.

Comment on this clonotype: A read error may explain this, as a much larger clone is one base away. The rearrangement uses TRBV6-1 and TRBJ1-4; D is undetermined. Germline values: CDR1 MNHNS, CDR2 SASEGT. V gave up 6 bases and J gave up 5 bases, with 7 bases separating them. This CDR3 contains 12 residues. In DNA, the CDR3 is TGTGCCAGCAGCCGAATCAATGAAAAACTGTTTTTT. Translation gives CASSRINEKLFF.

Only one count was recorded for this clonotype. The gene calls are TRBV2 and TRBJ1-1, with no clear D. The CDR3 spans 15 residues. V gave up 4 bases and J gave up 0 bases, with 12 bases separating them. CDR1 and CDR2 from the germline V gene are SNHLY and FYNNEI. Written as DNA, the CDR3 is TGTGCCAGCAGTGTCGGCTGGCGGATGAACACTGAAGCTTTCTTT. It encodes CASSVGWRMNTEAFF.

V gene TRBV5-1 combines with J gene TRBJ2-2, with 7 bases matching TRBD1. CDR1 is SGHRS, CDR2 YFSETQ, per germline. CDR3 length equals 16 residues. The V segment lost 3 bases and the J segment 7 bases; nucleotides outside the gene matches: 12. CDR3 sequence: CASSSQARDSGGELFF. Written as DNA, the CDR3 is TGCGCCAGCAGCTCCCAAGCCCGGGACAGCGGCGGGGAGCTGTTTTTT.

The V and J genes are TRBV10-3 and TRBJ1-2, with 8 bases aligning to TRBD1. The V and J ends lost 10 bases and 3 bases, in that order; junction bases with no gene match: 16. The CDR3 runs 16 residues. Germline V gene sequence: CDR1 ENHRY, CDR2 SYGVKD. CDR3 residues: CATRGQGPRRDYGYTF. The CDR3 DNA reads as TGTGCCACCAGGGGGCAGGGGCCCCGAAGGGACTATGGCTACACCTTC.

This clonotype was detected once. Germline is not matched at one junction end, which may reflect a read error. V is TRBV10-2 and J is TRBJ1-6; no clear D. The CDR3 length is 14 residues. Germline-derived CDR1 and CDR2 are WSHSY and SAAADI. The CDR3 protein is CASKLSEGNSPLHF. CDR3 nucleotide sequence: TGCGCCAGCAAGTTGTCTGAGGGTAATTCGCCCCTCCACTTT.

In this sample, this clonotype turned up once. The V and J genes are TRBV5-1 and TRBJ2-3, with 7 bases fitting TRBD1. V shed 3 bases and J 1 base; nucleotides not matched to a gene: 11. The CDR3 has 17 amino acids. Germline-derived CDR1 and CDR2 are SGHRS and YFSETQ. The CDR3 reads CASSSQGDVTGTDTQYF. The CDR3 nucleotides are TGCGCCAGCAGCTCTCAGGGGGACGTTACCGGCACAGATACGCAGTATTTT.

This chain connects TRBV29-1 to TRBJ2-7; TRBD1 is a possible D gene (6 bases). V gave up 4 bases and J gave up 2 bases, with 18 bases separating them. CDR1 is SQVTM, CDR2 ANQGSEA, per germline. The CDR3 is 15 residues long. The CDR3 region is CSVVGRGHPTYEQYF. The DNA of the CDR3 is TGCAGCGTTGTTGGCCGGGGACACCCTACCTACGAGCAGTACTTC.

This chain connects TRBV2 to TRBJ2-2; the match to TRBD2 covers 7 bases. Germline values: CDR1 SNHLY, CDR2 FYNNEI. V gave up 6 bases and J gave up 6 bases; unmatched junction bases: 10. The CDR3 spans 15 residues. DNA for the CDR3: TGTGCCAGCAGCCGTCCCCTGGGGGGGGCCGGGGAGCTGTTTTTT. Its protein is CASSRPLGGAGELFF.

This clonotype has just a few counts. This rearrangement joins TRBV19 to TRBJ2-7; tentatively, D is TRBD1 (6 bases). CDR3 length: 13 amino acids. Between the trimmed V and J ends, which lost 5 bases and 0 bases, there was a span of 8 bases. The V gene's germline CDR1 is LNHDA and CDR2 SQIVND (reference sequence). CDR3 sequence: CASSSGVSYEQYF. The DNA of the CDR3 is TGTGCCAGTAGTTCAGGGGTCTCCTACGAGCAGTACTTC.

This clonotype was seen many times. DNA for the CDR3: TGTGCCAGCAAACCCAATCAGCCCCAGCATTTT. As protein: CASKPNQPQHF. The V gene is TRBV6-1, the J gene TRBJ1-5; D not resolved. V shed 7 bases and J shed 3 bases, with 4 bases lying between them. Germline values: CDR1 MNHNS, CDR2 SASEGT. The CDR3 contains 11 residues.

This clonotype has more than one count but fewer than ten. The chain is built from TRBV11-2 and TRBJ2-5; 13 bases align to TRBD2. With 0 bases clipped from V and 0 bases from J, the junction kept 7 bases outside the gene matches. The length of the CDR3 is 19 residues. CDR1 is SGHAT and CDR2 is FQNNGV in the germline V gene. The CDR3 loop reads CASSLDRLAGGQYQETQYF. CDR3 in DNA: TGTGCCAGCAGCTTAGACAGACTAGCGGGGGGACAGTACCAAGAGACCCAGTACTTC.

The chain has TRBV2 and TRBJ2-1; D possibly corresponds to TRBD2 (5 bases). The CDR3 length is 13 residues. Trimming cost V 6 bases and J 3 bases, with 9 bases left between them. Per germline, CDR1 SNHLY and CDR2 FYNNEI. The CDR3 reads CASRGGYYNEQFF. Written as DNA, the CDR3 is TGTGCCAGCAGGGGCGGGTACTACAATGAGCAGTTCTTC.

This clonotype was seen repeatedly, ten times or more. The chain employs TRBV14 and TRBJ1-6; D is undetermined. Trimming took off 1 base at V and 7 bases at J, with 8 bases between the two ends. This CDR3 is 14 amino acids long. CDR1 is SGHDN, CDR2 FVKESK, per germline. The CDR3 bases are TGTGCCAGCAGCCAAGGGATAGTCAATTCACCCCTCCACTTT. Protein product: CASSQGIVNSPLHF. The full variable domain, completed using reference TRBV14 and TRBJ1-6, is EAGVTQFPSHSVIEKGQTVTLRCDPISGHDNLYWYRRVMGKEIKFLLHFVKESKQDESGMPNNRFLAERTGGTYSTLKVQPAELEDSGVYFCASSQGIVNSPLHFGNGTRLTVT.

CDR3 in amino acids: CASSLAPAGQGQGEQYF. The CDR3 region has the DNA TGTGCCAGCAGCTTAGCGCCGGCGGGACAGGGGCAGGGGGAGCAGTACTTC. This chain connects TRBV7-8 to TRBJ2-7, with 10 bases lining up with TRBD1. Per the germline V gene, CDR1 is SGHVS and CDR2 is FQNEAQ. The CDR3 runs to 17 residues. Trimming took 0 bases from V and 7 from J; bases not matched to a gene: 12.

For this clonotype: The junction and the germline gene differ at one end; a read error may be behind it. The chain combines TRBV24-1 with TRBJ2-3; perhaps TRBD2 as D (5 bases). The CDR3 has 15 amino acids. Germline V CDR1 and CDR2: KGHDR, SFDVKD. The CDR3 loop is CASSYSALAADTQYF. Written as DNA, the CDR3 is TGTGCCAGCAGTTACTCGGCTCTAGCTGCAGATACGCAGTATTTT.